This record covers a single T cell receptor beta chain. This clonotype was seen more than once but under ten times. Its antigen is unknown. Nothing much larger sits one base from this clone, and base qualities are not available. Between the V and J ends, shortened by 5 bases and 8 bases respectively, the junction contains 10 bases. Reading from cysteine to phenylalanine, the CDR3 counts 13 amino acids. Only the CDR3 DNA is retained, 39 bases long and in frame from the first base. The CDR1 and CDR2 encoded by the germline V gene are SGHTA and FQGNSA. The sample originates from a study of vaccination and CD4 T cells after COVID-19 (dated 2022 in TCRdb). Regarding the research as a whole: Every convalescent patient had a positive nasal swab PCR test for SARS-CoV-2, with mild disease in 9 or 10 patients and severe disease in one. Six males and four females were included in the convalescent cohort, with two Hispanic individuals, seven Caucasians, two Asians and one multiracial person represented. Two doses of either the Pfizer-BioNTech BNT162b2 vaccine (n=8) or the Moderna mRNA-1273 vaccine (n=2) were administered to participants. Post-COVID blood samples were collected from convalescent patients a median of around 100 days after diagnosis, with a range of about 30 to 161 days. Post-vaccine blood samples were obtained a median of about 70 days after the second vaccine dose, with a range of roughly 13 to 250 days. Culture stimuli were overlapping spike peptide pools from SARS-CoV-2 and from the common cold coronaviruses HCoV-NL63, HCoV-OC43 and HCoV-229E. As controls, cultures received a CEFX viral epitope pool (the positive control), an HIV-1 Nef peptide pool (the negative control), or no peptide at all. The spike-specific CD4+ TCR repertoire was compared before and after mRNA vaccination in approximately ten COVID-19 convalescent patients and a handful of infection-naive healthy vaccine recipients.

General findings and caveats noted by the study authors: The median number of SARS-CoV-2-reactive clonotypes rose from 20 to 25 after infection to 35 to 45 after vaccination, but the change was not significant. Among convalescent patients, a median about 90% of the SARS-CoV-2-reactive clones seen after vaccination appeared only after vaccination, which suggests priming specific to the vaccine. Only a relatively small number of convalescent patients were included in the study, and early timepoints following natural infection were not analyzed. In convalescent patients, nearly all vaccine-specific clones (304 of 307) were found to be mono-reactive for SARS-CoV-2 spike rather than cross-reactive with common cold coronaviruses.

Library preparation used PCR. DNA from cultured CD4+ T cells was subjected to TCR sequencing with the Oncomine TCR Beta short-read assay at the Johns Hopkins FTIC core. The QIAamp micro DNA kit was used to extract genomic DNA from the cultured CD4+ T cells. Oncomine TCR Beta libraries from cultured CD4+ T cells were pooled using unique dual indexes and sequenced on an Illumina iSeq 100. As for the original processing: Non-productive sequences were removed, and CDR3s not starting with C, not ending with F or W, or shorter than 7 amino acids were discarded. The MANAFEST web application identified antigen-specific clonotypes by comparing peptide-stimulated wells against reference wells and other culture wells. An FDR below 0.05, an odds ratio above 5, and a productive frequency above 0.1% in at least two of three replicate wells were required for clones to be considered positive. Clonotypes that were significantly expanded in both SARS-CoV-2 spike wells and at least one common cold coronavirus spike condition were defined as cross-reactive. Using R version 3.6.1, CDR3 homology was evaluated through Levenshtein distances (stringdist) along with unrooted phylogenetic trees (ape). Starting from the raw public reads, TCRdb applied fastp trimming at Q25, assembled clones with MiXCR and retained in-frame beta chains. Each CDR3 protein appears once, grouped with its most common genes and DNA. The V and J calls were determined by TCRdb, not by the authors. Across this sample there are around 21,000 distinct CDR3 sequences, with roughly half seen only once. About 7% of the sample goes to the ten largest clones.

Explained via the paper, the treatment or condition label denotes: approximately 9-day PBMC culture with coronavirus spike peptide pools or control peptides (ViraFEST assay). To expand antigen-specific T cells with peptide pools and then pick out the expanded clonotypes through TCR sequencing, the study relied on the ViraFEST assay. Positive SARS-CoV-2 PCR tests in the convalescent patients dated from March to December 2020, before Alpha, Beta and Delta variants emerged in the United States. Approximately 1.8 million PBMCs per well were cultured in IMDM with 5% human AB serum and approximately 9.8 IU/ml IL-2, plus 10 ug/ml peptide pools. Half of the culture medium was replaced with fresh IL-2-containing medium on days 3 and 7. After approximately 10 days of culture, CD4+ T cells were isolated by negative selection using the EasySep CD4+ T cell isolation kit. PBMCs were separated from whole blood using Ficoll-Paque Plus gradient centrifugation and then either used fresh or cryopreserved at -140C. Triplicate wells were generally used for each culture condition.

This clonotype was obtained from a human donor who had recovered from COVID-19. Material for sequencing was CD4+ T cells from blood, cultured in vitro. The V gene is TRBV7-2 and the J gene is TRBJ1-6; the D segment cannot be called with confidence. Here the CDR3 is given as CASSERLDSPLHF. The sequenced DNA: TGTGCCAGCAGCGAAAGACTCGATTCACCCCTCCACTTT.